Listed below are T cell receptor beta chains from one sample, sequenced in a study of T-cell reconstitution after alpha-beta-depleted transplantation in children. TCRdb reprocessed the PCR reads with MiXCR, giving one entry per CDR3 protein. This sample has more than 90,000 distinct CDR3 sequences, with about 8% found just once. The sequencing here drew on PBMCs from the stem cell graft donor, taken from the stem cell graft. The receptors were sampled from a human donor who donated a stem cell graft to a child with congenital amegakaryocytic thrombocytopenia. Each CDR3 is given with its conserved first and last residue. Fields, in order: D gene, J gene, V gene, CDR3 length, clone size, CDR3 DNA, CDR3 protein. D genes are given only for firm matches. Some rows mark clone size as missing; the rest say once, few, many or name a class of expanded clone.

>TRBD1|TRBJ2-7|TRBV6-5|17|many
TGTGCCAGCAGTTACTCGCTCCCCGGGACAGGGAGGAACGAGCAGTACTTC
CASSYSLPGTGRNEQYF
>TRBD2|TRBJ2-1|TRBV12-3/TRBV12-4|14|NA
TGTGCCAGCAGTGCGGGGGGGACATACAATGAGCAGTTCTTC
CASSAGGTYNEQFF
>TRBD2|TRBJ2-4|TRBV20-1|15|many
TGCAGTGCTAGAGAGGGGCGAACGGGGGAGGGCATTCAGTACTTC
CSAREGRTGEGIQYF
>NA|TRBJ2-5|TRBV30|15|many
TGTGCCTGGAGTAGGTTAGGGGGAGAGGGAGAGACCCAGTACTTC
CAWSRLGGEGETQYF
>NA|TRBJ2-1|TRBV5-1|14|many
TGCGCCAGCAGCTTGGCCTCGGACTACAATGAGCAGTTCTTC
CASSLASDYNEQFF
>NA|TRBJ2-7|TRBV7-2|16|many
TGTGCCAGCAGCTTAGGCTCAGGCAGGGGAAGCTACGAGCAGTACTTC
CASSLGSGRGSYEQYF
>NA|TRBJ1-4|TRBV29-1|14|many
TGCAGCGTCCTAACCCCTGCAACTAATGAAAAACTGTTTTTT
CSVLTPATNEKLFF
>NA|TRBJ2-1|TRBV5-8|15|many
TGTGCCAGCAGCTTGGGGTTCTCTGAATACAATGAGCAGTTCTTC
CASSLGFSEYNEQFF
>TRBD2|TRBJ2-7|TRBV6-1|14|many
TGTGCCAGCAGGATGACTAGCGGACCCTACGAGCAGTACTTC
CASRMTSGPYEQYF
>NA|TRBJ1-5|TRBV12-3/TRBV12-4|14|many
TGTGCCAGCAGTGGCAGGGAAGGGGGTCAGCCCCAGCATTTT
CASSGREGGQPQHF
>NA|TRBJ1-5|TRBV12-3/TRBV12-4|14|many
TGTGCCAGCAGTACTCAGGGAACGGGTCAGCCCCAGCATTTT
CASSTQGTGQPQHF
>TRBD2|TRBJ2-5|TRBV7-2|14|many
TGTGCCAGCAGCTTGGGACTAGCGGGAGAGACCCAGTACTTC
CASSLGLAGETQYF
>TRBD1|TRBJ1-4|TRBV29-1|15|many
TGCAGCGTCCCCCTCCCCGGGACAGGGCGTGAAAAACTGTTTTTT
CSVPLPGTGREKLFF
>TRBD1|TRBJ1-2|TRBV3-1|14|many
TGTGCCAGCAGCAAGGGGACAGGAAACTATGGCTACACCTTC
CASSKGTGNYGYTF
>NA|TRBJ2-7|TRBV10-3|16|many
TGTGCCATCAGTGAGTCGATCGGGGCAGGCCGAATCGAGCAGTACTTC
CAISESIGAGRIEQYF
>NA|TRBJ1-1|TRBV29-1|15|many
TGCAGCGTTGTAGGGGACGACCTTTTGAACACTGAAGCTTTCTTT
CSVVGDDLLNTEAFF
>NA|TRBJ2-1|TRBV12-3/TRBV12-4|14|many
TGTGCCAGCAGTTTAGGGACAAATTACAATGAGCAGTTCTTC
CASSLGTNYNEQFF
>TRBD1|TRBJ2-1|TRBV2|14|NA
TGTGCCAGCAGTTACACAGGGGACCACAATGAGCAGTTCTTC
CASSYTGDHNEQFF
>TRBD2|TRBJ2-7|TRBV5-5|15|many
TGTGCCAGCAGCTTCATAGCGGGTACTCTACACGAGCAGTACTTC
CASSFIAGTLHEQYF
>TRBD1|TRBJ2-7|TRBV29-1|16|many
TGCAGCGTTACCTTCGGGACAGGGGAGATTACCTACGAGCAGTACTTC
CSVTFGTGEITYEQYF
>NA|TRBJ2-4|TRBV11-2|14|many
TGTGCCAGCAGCCCAGGAGGGTCCAAAAACATTCAGTACTTC
CASSPGGSKNIQYF
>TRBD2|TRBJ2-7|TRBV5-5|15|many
TGTGCCAGCAGCTTGGGGACTAGCGGAGCCTACGAGCAGTACTTC
CASSLGTSGAYEQYF
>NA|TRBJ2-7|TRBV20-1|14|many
TGCAGTGCTAGGGACTGGACTCCTAACTACGAGCAGTACTTC
CSARDWTPNYEQYF
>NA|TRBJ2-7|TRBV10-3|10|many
TGTGCCATCAGTGGGGGACTTGCATGCTTC
CAISGGLACF
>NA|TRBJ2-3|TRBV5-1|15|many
TGCGCCAGCAGCTTACAGGACTCAGGCACAGATACGCAGTATTTT
CASSLQDSGTDTQYF
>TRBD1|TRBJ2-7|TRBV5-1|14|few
TGCGCCAGCAGTTCGGGGACAGACTATTACGAGCAGTACTTC
CASSSGTDYYEQYF
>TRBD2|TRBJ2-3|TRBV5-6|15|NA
TGTGCCAGCAGCTTGACTAGCGGATACACAGATACGCAGTATTTT
CASSLTSGYTDTQYF
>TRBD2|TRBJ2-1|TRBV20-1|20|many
TGCAGTGCTAGATCCTCCCCGGGACTAGCGGGAGGTGGGAGTTACAATGAGCAGTTCTTC
CSARSSPGLAGGGSYNEQFF
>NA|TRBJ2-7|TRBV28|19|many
TGTGCCAGCAGTTTGTACCTCACCCGGGACACTCCTTTATCCTACGAGCAGTACTTC
CASSLYLTRDTPLSYEQYF
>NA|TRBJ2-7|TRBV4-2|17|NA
TGTGCCAGCAGCCAAGCCGCATCCGGGACGGTTCCCTACGAGCAGTACTTC
CASSQAASGTVPYEQYF
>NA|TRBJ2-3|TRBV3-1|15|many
TGTGCCAGCAGCCAGATCACTAGAAACACAGATACGCAGTATTTT
CASSQITRNTDTQYF
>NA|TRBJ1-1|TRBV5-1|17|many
TGCGCCAGCAGCTTGGTACAGGCCTCGAACATGAACACTGAAGCTTTCTTT
CASSLVQASNMNTEAFF
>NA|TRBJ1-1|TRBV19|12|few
TGTGCCAGTAGTATGGTCTCAGGGGAAGCTTTCTTT
CASSMVSGEAFF
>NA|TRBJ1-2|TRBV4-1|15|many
TGCGCCAGCAGCCCCTCCGATCTTTCTAACTATGGCTACACCTTC
CASSPSDLSNYGYTF
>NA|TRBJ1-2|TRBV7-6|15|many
TGTGCCAGCAGCCCCCCAAGGGACGTGGGGTATGGCTACACCTTC
CASSPPRDVGYGYTF
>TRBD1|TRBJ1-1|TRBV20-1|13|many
TGCAGTGCTAGAGATTGGGGACAGTCTGAAGCTTTCTTT
CSARDWGQSEAFF
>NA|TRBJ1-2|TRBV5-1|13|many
TGCGCCAGCAGCTTGGACAGGTTCTATGGCTACACCTTC
CASSLDRFYGYTF
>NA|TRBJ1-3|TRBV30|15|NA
TGTGCCTGGAGTCCCGACCTATCGGGAGGAAACACCATATATTTT
CAWSPDLSGGNTIYF
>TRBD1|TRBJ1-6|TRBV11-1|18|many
TGTGCCAGCAGCTGGGCGGGACAGGGGAGCTCCTATAATTCACCCCTCCACTTT
CASSWAGQGSSYNSPLHF
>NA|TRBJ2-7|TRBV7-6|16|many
TGTGCCAGCAGCCTCCTGCCAGGGCGTTCCGCCTACGAGCAGTACTTC
CASSLLPGRSAYEQYF
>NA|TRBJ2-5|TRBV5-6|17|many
TGTGCCAGCAGCTTGGGTGGGAGCGGGTTGATTAAAGAGACCCAGTACTTC
CASSLGGSGLIKETQYF
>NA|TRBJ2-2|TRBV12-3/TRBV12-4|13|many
TGTGCCAGCAGTGAAAGGGGGACCGGGGAGCTGTTTTTT
CASSERGTGELFF
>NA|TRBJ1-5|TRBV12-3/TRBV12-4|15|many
TGTGCCAGCAGCAACGGACGGACTAGCAATCAGCCCCAGCATTTT
CASSNGRTSNQPQHF